These T cell receptor beta chains were read from a single sample in a study of cytomegalovirus exposure and HLA in healthy donors. Method: immunoSEQ multiplex PCR; TCRdb's copy keeps in-frame clones and lacks some. The data show nearly 110,000 clones, about 81% seen once. Sequencing was performed on PBMCs. These receptors all stem from a male donor in good health and CMV-seropositive. Both conserved end residues are part of each CDR3. Each record gives: clone size, D gene, J gene, V gene, CDR3 DNA, CDR3 protein. D genes are given only for firm matches. The size entry is marked missing in some rows and otherwise reads once, few, many or a size class.

>NA|TRBD1|TRBJ2-4|TRBV7-2
TGTGCCAGCAGTTTTAACCGGGACAGAGTGAACATTCAGTACTTC
CASSFNRDRVNIQYF
>NA|TRBD1|TRBJ1-5|TRBV2
TGTGCCAGCAGTGGAGGACGACAGGGTCAGCCCCAGCATTTT
CASSGGRQGQPQHF
>NA|NA|TRBJ1-4|TRBV7-6
TGTGCCAGCAGCTTAGCGGAGGGGGAAAAACTGTTTTTT
CASSLAEGEKLFF
>NA|NA|TRBJ1-4|TRBV7-9
TGTGCCAGCAGCTACCTGGTACAAAAAGGGAGTGAAAAACTGTTTTTT
CASSYLVQKGSEKLFF
>NA|TRBD1|TRBJ2-7|TRBV7-9
TGTGCCAGCAGCCCAGGGACAGGGAACCCCTACGAGCAGTACTTC
CASSPGTGNPYEQYF
>once|TRBD2|TRBJ2-7|TRBV28
TGTGCCAGCAGTCCCTGGGGGACTAGCGGGTCCTACGAGCAGTACTTC
CASSPWGTSGSYEQYF
>NA|TRBD2|TRBJ2-1|TRBV4-3
TGCGCCAGCAGCCCCCGGGGGGGCCGCTACAATGAGCAGTTCTTC
CASSPRGGRYNEQFF
>NA|NA|TRBJ2-7|TRBV19
TGTGCCAGTAGTATAGCTGGGGGCCTGAGCTCCTACGAGCAGTACTTC
CASSIAGGLSSYEQYF
>NA|TRBD1|TRBJ1-1|TRBV5-5
TGTGCCAGCAGCCTACGGACAGGGGGGAACACTGAAGCTTTCTTT
CASSLRTGGNTEAFF
>NA|NA|TRBJ2-7|TRBV7-2
TGTGCCAGCAGCCTCTACTCCTACGAGCAGTACTTC
CASSLYSYEQYF
>NA|NA|TRBJ2-7|TRBV4-1
TGCGCCAGCAGCCAAACCCGGTTCTACGAGCAGTACTTC
CASSQTRFYEQYF